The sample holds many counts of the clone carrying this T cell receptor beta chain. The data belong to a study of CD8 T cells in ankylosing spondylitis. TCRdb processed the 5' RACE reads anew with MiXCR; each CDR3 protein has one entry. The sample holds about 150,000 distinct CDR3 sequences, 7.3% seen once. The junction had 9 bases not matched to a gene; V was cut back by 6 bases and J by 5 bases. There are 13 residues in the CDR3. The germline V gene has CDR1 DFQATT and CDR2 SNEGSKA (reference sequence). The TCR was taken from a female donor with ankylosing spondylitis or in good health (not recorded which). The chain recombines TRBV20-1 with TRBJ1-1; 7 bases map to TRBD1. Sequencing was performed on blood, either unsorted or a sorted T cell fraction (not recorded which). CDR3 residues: CSAHQDRRTEAFF. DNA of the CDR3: TGCAGTGCCCACCAGGACAGGAGAACTGAAGCTTTCTTT.